The 8 T cell receptor beta chains in this list originate from one sample, sequenced in a study of cytomegalovirus exposure and HLA in healthy donors. PCR was performed using 60 Vbeta and 13 Jbeta primers. Data came from immunoSEQ multiplex PCR; TCRdb stores just in-frame clones and leaves some out. The table includes around 200,000 clones, 80% detected once. Material: PBMCs. These receptors were obtained from a boy younger than 18 in good health and CMV-seronegative.

The V call is TRBV6-1, the J call TRBJ2-7; D call uncertain. There are 13 residues in the CDR3. Germline CDR1 and CDR2: MNHNS and SASEGT. Trimming took off 3 bases at V and 3 bases at J, with 9 bases between the two ends. As DNA, the CDR3 is TGTGCCAGCAGTGATGGCCAGGACTACGAGCAGTACTTC. Translating gives CASSDGQDYEQYF.

The rearrangement links TRBV12-5 to TRBJ1-4; 9 bases align to TRBD1. V gave up 4 bases and J gave up 8 bases; unmatched junction bases: 17. The germline V gene encodes CDR1 LGHNT and CDR2 FRNRAP. The CDR3 covers 18 residues. The CDR3 coding sequence is TGTGCTAGTGGTTGGCATCCGGGACAGGGACGGTTGGAAGAAAAACTGTTTTTT. This gives the protein CASGWHPGQGRLEEKLFF.

The chain uses TRBV27 and TRBJ2-1, with 9 nucleotides matching TRBD1. CDR1 is MNHEY and CDR2 is SMNVEV in the germline V gene (reference sequence). The junction had 5 bases not matched to a gene; V was cut back by 2 bases and J by 3 bases. The length of the CDR3 is 16 residues. Here the CDR3 DNA reads TGTGCCAGCAGTTTAGACCGGGACAGGGACTACAATGAGCAGTTCTTC. Its translation: CASSLDRDRDYNEQFF.

This sequence joins TRBV20-1 and TRBJ2-7; D is undetermined. Trimming left V 5 bases short and J 3 bases short, with 8 bases between. Germline-derived CDR1 and CDR2 are DFQATT and SNEGSKA (reference sequence). The CDR3 has 11 amino acids. The CDR3 DNA reads TGCAGTGCTCGGAGCAGCTACGAGCAGTACTTC. Its translation is CSARSSYEQYF.

The chain joins TRBV9 to TRBJ2-1; 8 bases map to TRBD2. Germline CDR1 SGDLS, CDR2 YYNGEE. The junction had 8 bases not matched to a gene; V was cut back by 0 bases and J by 0 bases. The length of the CDR3 is 18 residues. The CDR3 sequence is CASSVVSGVRSSYNEQFF. The CDR3 DNA sequence: TGTGCCAGCAGCGTAGTTAGCGGGGTGCGAAGCTCCTACAATGAGCAGTTCTTC.

A few counts support this clone. The gene calls are TRBV27 and TRBJ2-7, with D maybe TRBD2 (7 bases). Germline values: CDR1 MNHEY, CDR2 SMNVEV (reference sequence). The CDR3 covers 13 residues. V was pared by 6 bases and J by 9 bases, with 18 bases between. CDR3 in amino acids: CASSPGVRGGQYF. For the CDR3, the DNA is TGTGCCAGCAGCCCTGGGGTTAGGGGGGGGCAGTACTTC.

The chain is built from TRBV7-2 and TRBJ1-6; D might be TRBD1 (6 bases). Germline V CDR1 and CDR2: SGHTA, FQGNSA. Trimming took 5 bases from V and 14 from J, leaving 19 bases between them. The CDR3 totals 14 residues. In DNA form, the CDR3 reads TGTGCCAGCAGCCCGGGGGGCCTGGTAAGGGCCCTCCACTTT. It encodes CASSPGGLVRALHF. The variable domain in full, with the rest retrieved from reference TRBV7-2 and TRBJ1-6, is GAGVSQSPSNKVTEKGKDVELRCDPISGHTALYWYRQSLGQGLEFLIYFQGNSAPDKSGLPSDRFSAERTGGSVSTLTIQRTQQEDSAVYLCASSPGGLVRALHFGNGTRLTVT.

This clone was counted a few times. The chain couples TRBV6-5 to TRBJ2-7, with D possibly matching TRBD2 (6 bases). This CDR3 has 14 amino acids. CDR1 MNHEY and CDR2 SVGAGI come from the germline V gene. Trimming shortened V by 6 bases and J by 2 bases, and 14 bases separated the two germline ends. The CDR3 sequence: CASSPLASTYEQYF. DNA for the CDR3: TGTGCCAGCAGCCCCCTAGCGTCAACCTACGAGCAGTACTTC.